This T cell receptor beta chain originates from a study of blood T cell repertoires in COVID-19. Whole-study context: COVID-19 samples collected from the United States, Italy and Spain covered acute and convalescent phases. T cells, B-cell-depleted T cells, or PBMCs supplied cDNA or gDNA.

Germline CDR1 reads LNHNV; CDR2 reads YYDKDF (reference sequence). The CDR3 consists of 19 residues. Trimming cost V 0 bases and J 2 bases; bases outside gene matches: 12. Profiling relied on immunoSEQ multiplex PCR, and the TCRdb table lists in-frame clones only, not all of them. The repertoire consists of fewer than 250,000 clones, with 80% to 90% occurring once and the leading ten covering around 0.87%. Those who participated ranged in age from about 18 to 89 years and resided in around 22 US areas. Cohorts were assigned according to the clinical history that participants reported. Sequenced: PBMCs or T cells enriched from blood (not recorded which). The chain has TRBV15 and TRBJ2-3; the match to TRBD2 covers 9 bases. The TCR originated in a man aged 45-65 years who had been exposed to COVID-19. The CDR3 bases are TGTGCCACCAGCAGAGAGGGGACTATGATAGCGGGAGTCACAGATACGCAGTATTTT. Translation gives CATSREGTMIAGVTDTQYF.